Included here is one T cell receptor beta chain sequence, with context. Its target is not known. The junction does not match germline at one end; this may be a read error. TCR beta VDJ combinations and CDR3 sequences were profiled from genomic DNA. TCRdb re-analysed the reads in MiXCR, keeping a single row per CDR3 protein. The sample holds 100,000 to 150,000 distinct CDR3 sequences, almost 40% seen once. This CDR3 comprises 12 residues. Germline CDR1 is KGHDR and CDR2 is SFDVKD. The data originate from a study of CD8+CD57+ T cells in acquired aplastic anemia. Whole-study context: The DNA of sorted CD4+ and CD8+ cells averaged 3.2 ug.

Study observations and caveats: Both patients and controls carried the same twenty-nine CD8+ CDR3 sequences.

Patients sequenced had flow cytometry evidence of CD8+CD57+ cell expansion. Among the patients, none had received any therapy at the time of blood sampling. The chain has TRBV24-1 and TRBJ2-5, with a possible D match to TRBD1 (6 bases). Sample: sorted CD4+, CD8+, or CD8+CD57+ T cells (not recorded which) from PBMCs. This TCR was recovered from a human donor with aplastic anemia. The CDR3 sequence: CASSTSTGTQYF. Written as DNA, the CDR3 is TGTGCCAGCAGTACCTCGACAGGGACCCAGTACTTC.